This T cell receptor (beta chain) was observed in a study of T cell repertoires in cytomegalovirus infection. Overall study: CMV infection and matching HLA type were both indicated by public TCR beta signatures.

One entry per CDR3 protein, called by TCRdb with MiXCR from the reads. The sample contains about 140,000 distinct CDR3 sequences, under 8% of which appear only once. Germline V lookup: CDR1 MDHEN, CDR2 SYDVKM. The germline V and J ends were trimmed by 4 bases and 6 bases, with 9 bases remaining between them. The CDR3 contains 13 residues. The TCR comes from a human donor in good health (CMV status not recorded). Some clones in this sample may be carry-over from other donors' samples. The V gene is TRBV28, the J gene TRBJ1-4; D might be TRBD1 (5 bases). The material sequenced was PBMCs. The CDR3 here is CASSWGRYEKLFF. The DNA for the CDR3 is TGTGCCAGCAGTTGGGGACGGTATGAAAAACTGTTTTTT.